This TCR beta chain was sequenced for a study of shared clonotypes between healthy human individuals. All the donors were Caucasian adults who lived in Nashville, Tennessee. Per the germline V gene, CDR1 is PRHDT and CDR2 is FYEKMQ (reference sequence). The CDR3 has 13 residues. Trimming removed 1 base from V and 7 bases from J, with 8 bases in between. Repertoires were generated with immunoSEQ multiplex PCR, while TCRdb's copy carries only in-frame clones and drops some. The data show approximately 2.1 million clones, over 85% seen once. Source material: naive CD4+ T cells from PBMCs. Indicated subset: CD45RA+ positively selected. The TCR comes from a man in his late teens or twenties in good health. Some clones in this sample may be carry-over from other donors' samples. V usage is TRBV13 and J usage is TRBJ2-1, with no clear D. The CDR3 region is CASSLELPNEQFF. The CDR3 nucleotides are TGTGCCAGCAGCTTAGAACTCCCGAATGAGCAGTTCTTC.